The rows below give T cell receptor beta chains drawn from one sample of a study of T cells in Graves' hyperthyroidism and ophthalmopathy. In TCRdb, the multiplex PCR reads were re-called with MiXCR into one record per CDR3 protein. The table has 190,000 or so distinct CDR3 sequences, approximately 20% seen once. Input material: blood. These receptors all come from a man between 35 and 55 years old with Graves' hyperthyroidism. Each CDR3 is given with its conserved first and last residue. Each record gives: V gene, D gene, J gene, clone size, CDR3 DNA, CDR3 protein. A D gene is named only where the DNA matches it firmly. Rows give clone size only sometimes, using once, few, many, or a class for an expanded clone.

v_call: TRBV7-2; d_call: TRBD2; j_call: TRBJ2-3; clone_size: many; cdr3_nt: TGTGCCAGCAGCTTTTTGCGGGGGGGCGAGGATACGCAGTATTTT; cdr3_aa: CASSFLRGGEDTQYF
v_call: TRBV27; d_call: -; j_call: TRBJ2-5; clone_size: many; cdr3_nt: TGTGCCACCTTGACCCGGGAGACCCAGTACTTC; cdr3_aa: CATLTRETQYF
v_call: TRBV6-1; d_call: TRBD1; j_call: TRBJ1-2; clone_size: few; cdr3_nt: TGTGCCAGCATCACAGGGGGTGGTGGCTACACCTTC; cdr3_aa: CASITGGGGYTF
v_call: TRBV6-1; d_call: TRBD1; j_call: TRBJ2-2; clone_size: many; cdr3_nt: TGTGCCAGCAGTGCATTAGGACAGGGAAACACCGGGGAGCTGTTTTTT; cdr3_aa: CASSALGQGNTGELFF
v_call: TRBV20-1; d_call: -; j_call: TRBJ2-5; clone_size: many; cdr3_nt: TGCAGTGCTCTCCCCCGGGGCGCGGCAACTCAAGAGACCCAGTACTTC; cdr3_aa: CSALPRGAATQETQYF
v_call: TRBV28; d_call: -; j_call: TRBJ1-1; clone_size: many; cdr3_nt: TGTGCCAGCAGTCCTGACAGCTACACTGAAGCTTTCTTT; cdr3_aa: CASSPDSYTEAFF
v_call: TRBV28; d_call: -; j_call: TRBJ2-3; clone_size: large; cdr3_nt: TGTGCCAGCAGTTTAGCGACAGCAGATACGCAGTATTTT; cdr3_aa: CASSLATADTQYF
v_call: TRBV20-1; d_call: -; j_call: TRBJ2-3; clone_size: many; cdr3_nt: TGCAGTGCCTACTTCCCGGGGGCGAAAGATACGCAGTATTTT; cdr3_aa: CSAYFPGAKDTQYF
v_call: TRBV6-2/TRBV6-3; d_call: -; j_call: TRBJ2-5; clone_size: many; cdr3_nt: TGTGCCAGCAGTTCCCGGGTTCCTAAGGAGACCCAGTACTTC; cdr3_aa: CASSSRVPKETQYF
v_call: TRBV20-1; d_call: -; j_call: TRBJ2-7; clone_size: -; cdr3_nt: TGCAGTGCTAGAGATCCCAGGGCCGGAGCCTACGAGCAGTACTTC; cdr3_aa: CSARDPRAGAYEQYF
v_call: TRBV11-2; d_call: TRBD2; j_call: TRBJ2-7; clone_size: many; cdr3_nt: TGTGCCAGCAGCTCCGGACTAGCGGGGGGTTACGAGCAGTACTTC; cdr3_aa: CASSSGLAGGYEQYF
v_call: TRBV2; d_call: -; j_call: TRBJ1-6; clone_size: many; cdr3_nt: TGTGCCAGCAGTGAAGGGCCAGTAAACAATTCACCCCTCCACTTT; cdr3_aa: CASSEGPVNNSPLHF
v_call: TRBV6-1; d_call: TRBD1; j_call: TRBJ2-7; clone_size: many; cdr3_nt: TGTGCCAGCAGTCGATCTACAGGGGGCGACGAGCAGTACTTC; cdr3_aa: CASSRSTGGDEQYF
v_call: TRBV12-3/TRBV12-4; d_call: -; j_call: TRBJ1-1; clone_size: many; cdr3_nt: TGTGCCAGCAGTTTGAACACCAGGCTCTTGAACACTGAAGCTTTCTTT; cdr3_aa: CASSLNTRLLNTEAFF
v_call: TRBV14; d_call: -; j_call: TRBJ2-5; clone_size: few; cdr3_nt: TGTGCCAGCAGCCAACGTCCCTTAGAGACCCAGTACTTC; cdr3_aa: CASSQRPLETQYF
v_call: TRBV4-2; d_call: -; j_call: TRBJ1-1; clone_size: many; cdr3_nt: TGTGCCAGCAGCCAAGCAGGCAATGAAGCTTTCTTT; cdr3_aa: CASSQAGNEAFF
v_call: TRBV7-9; d_call: -; j_call: TRBJ2-1; clone_size: many; cdr3_nt: TGTGCCAGCAGCTTAAGCGGGCCCGGTGAGCAGTTCTTC; cdr3_aa: CASSLSGPGEQFF
v_call: TRBV28; d_call: TRBD1; j_call: TRBJ1-1; clone_size: many; cdr3_nt: TGTGCCAGCAGTCCCGGGGACAGGGTGAACACTGAAGCTTTCTTT; cdr3_aa: CASSPGDRVNTEAFF
v_call: TRBV2; d_call: -; j_call: TRBJ2-2; clone_size: -; cdr3_nt: TGTGCCAGCAGTGGGGCGGGCACCGGGGAGCTGTTTTTT; cdr3_aa: CASSGAGTGELFF
v_call: TRBV10-3; d_call: TRBD2; j_call: TRBJ2-3; clone_size: -; cdr3_nt: TGTGCCATCAGTGAGGTGACTAGCGGGCCCAGCACAGATACGCAGTATTTT; cdr3_aa: CAISEVTSGPSTDTQYF
v_call: TRBV2; d_call: -; j_call: TRBJ2-1; clone_size: -; cdr3_nt: TGTGCCAGCAGTGAATTAGAAGGACTGCTTGCGGCGCAGTTCTTC; cdr3_aa: CASSELEGLLAAQFF
v_call: TRBV20-1; d_call: -; j_call: TRBJ2-3; clone_size: many; cdr3_nt: TGCAGTGCTAGGGCCAGGGTGGATTTCACAGATACGCAGTATTTT; cdr3_aa: CSARARVDFTDTQYF
v_call: TRBV28; d_call: TRBD2; j_call: TRBJ2-7; clone_size: many; cdr3_nt: TGTGCCAGCAGTTCCCCCTTAGCGGGGGGGAATACCTACGAGCAGTACTTC; cdr3_aa: CASSSPLAGGNTYEQYF
v_call: TRBV6-5; d_call: -; j_call: TRBJ2-2; clone_size: -; cdr3_nt: TGTGCCAGCAGTTACCGAGGACTCCCTCCAAGCGGGGAGCTGTTTTTT; cdr3_aa: CASSYRGLPPSGELFF
v_call: TRBV6-5; d_call: -; j_call: TRBJ1-2; clone_size: -; cdr3_nt: TGTGCCAGCATTTCGGGGAATGGCTACACCTTC; cdr3_aa: CASISGNGYTF
v_call: TRBV5-1; d_call: -; j_call: TRBJ2-3; clone_size: -; cdr3_nt: TGCGCCAGCAGCTTGACAGATAGCACAGATACGCAGTATTTT; cdr3_aa: CASSLTDSTDTQYF
v_call: TRBV28; d_call: -; j_call: TRBJ2-7; clone_size: many; cdr3_nt: TGTGCCAGCCGACATACCTACGAGCAGTACTTC; cdr3_aa: CASRHTYEQYF
v_call: TRBV4-1; d_call: -; j_call: TRBJ1-1; clone_size: many; cdr3_nt: TGCGCCAGCAGTGGTAGGGGGTCTGAAGCTTTCTTT; cdr3_aa: CASSGRGSEAFF
v_call: TRBV6-2/TRBV6-3; d_call: -; j_call: TRBJ2-7; clone_size: many; cdr3_nt: TGTGCCAGCAGGGGGGACCGCTACGAGCAGTACTTC; cdr3_aa: CASRGDRYEQYF
v_call: TRBV9; d_call: -; j_call: TRBJ2-5; clone_size: few; cdr3_nt: TGTGCCAGCAGCGTAGTGGGGAACCAAGAGACCCAGTACTTC; cdr3_aa: CASSVVGNQETQYF
v_call: TRBV4-2; d_call: -; j_call: TRBJ1-4; clone_size: -; cdr3_nt: TGTGCCAGCATGCCGGGCCAGGGAGTGGAAAAACTGTTTTTT; cdr3_aa: CASMPGQGVEKLFF
v_call: TRBV28; d_call: TRBD1; j_call: TRBJ1-3; clone_size: -; cdr3_nt: TGTGCCAGCAGTTTAGGGCAGGGGGCTGGAAACACCATATATTTT; cdr3_aa: CASSLGQGAGNTIYF
v_call: TRBV12-3/TRBV12-4; d_call: -; j_call: TRBJ2-2; clone_size: -; cdr3_nt: TGTGCCAGCAGCTTCGGGGTACTCAACACCGGGGAGCTGTTTTTT; cdr3_aa: CASSFGVLNTGELFF
v_call: TRBV11-3; d_call: -; j_call: TRBJ2-3; clone_size: many; cdr3_nt: TGTGCCAGCAGCACATTCAGCACAGATACGCAGTATTTT; cdr3_aa: CASSTFSTDTQYF
v_call: TRBV7-2; d_call: -; j_call: TRBJ2-2; clone_size: many; cdr3_nt: TGTGCCAGCAGCTTAGCCCGGACCGGGGAGCTGTTTTTT; cdr3_aa: CASSLARTGELFF
v_call: TRBV2; d_call: -; j_call: TRBJ1-1; clone_size: many; cdr3_nt: TGTGCCAGCACCCCGGACAGCTTGACTGAAGCTTTCTTT; cdr3_aa: CASTPDSLTEAFF
v_call: TRBV28; d_call: -; j_call: TRBJ1-4; clone_size: many; cdr3_nt: TGTGCCAGCAGTTCGGGCCTAGGGACGGGTGAAAAACTGTTTTTT; cdr3_aa: CASSSGLGTGEKLFF
v_call: TRBV12-3/TRBV12-4; d_call: -; j_call: TRBJ1-1; clone_size: many; cdr3_nt: TGTGCCAGCAGAATCTTTCTCGACGGGCCCACTGAAGCTTTCTTT; cdr3_aa: CASRIFLDGPTEAFF
v_call: TRBV11-2; d_call: TRBD1; j_call: TRBJ1-2; clone_size: many; cdr3_nt: TGTGCCAGCAGCTCGGCGGGGCCCGACAGGGCCAGCTCCCGATTGACTGGTGGCTACACCTTC; cdr3_aa: CASSSAGPDRASSRLTGGYTF
v_call: TRBV9; d_call: -; j_call: TRBJ2-6; clone_size: -; cdr3_nt: TGTGCCAGCAGCGTAGCAGGCTCTGGGGCCAACGTCCTGACTTTC; cdr3_aa: CASSVAGSGANVLTF
v_call: TRBV27; d_call: -; j_call: TRBJ2-1; clone_size: -; cdr3_nt: TGTGCCAGCAGTTTGGGGGGTGTTAATTACAATGAGCAGTTCTTC; cdr3_aa: CASSLGGVNYNEQFF
v_call: TRBV20-1; d_call: -; j_call: TRBJ2-3; clone_size: few; cdr3_nt: TGCAGTGCTAGTAGGCGGAACACAGATACGCAGTATTTT; cdr3_aa: CSASRRNTDTQYF
v_call: TRBV7-8; d_call: TRBD1; j_call: TRBJ1-1; clone_size: many; cdr3_nt: TGTGCCAGCAGCCAAACAGGGGTCACTGAAGCTTTCTTT; cdr3_aa: CASSQTGVTEAFF